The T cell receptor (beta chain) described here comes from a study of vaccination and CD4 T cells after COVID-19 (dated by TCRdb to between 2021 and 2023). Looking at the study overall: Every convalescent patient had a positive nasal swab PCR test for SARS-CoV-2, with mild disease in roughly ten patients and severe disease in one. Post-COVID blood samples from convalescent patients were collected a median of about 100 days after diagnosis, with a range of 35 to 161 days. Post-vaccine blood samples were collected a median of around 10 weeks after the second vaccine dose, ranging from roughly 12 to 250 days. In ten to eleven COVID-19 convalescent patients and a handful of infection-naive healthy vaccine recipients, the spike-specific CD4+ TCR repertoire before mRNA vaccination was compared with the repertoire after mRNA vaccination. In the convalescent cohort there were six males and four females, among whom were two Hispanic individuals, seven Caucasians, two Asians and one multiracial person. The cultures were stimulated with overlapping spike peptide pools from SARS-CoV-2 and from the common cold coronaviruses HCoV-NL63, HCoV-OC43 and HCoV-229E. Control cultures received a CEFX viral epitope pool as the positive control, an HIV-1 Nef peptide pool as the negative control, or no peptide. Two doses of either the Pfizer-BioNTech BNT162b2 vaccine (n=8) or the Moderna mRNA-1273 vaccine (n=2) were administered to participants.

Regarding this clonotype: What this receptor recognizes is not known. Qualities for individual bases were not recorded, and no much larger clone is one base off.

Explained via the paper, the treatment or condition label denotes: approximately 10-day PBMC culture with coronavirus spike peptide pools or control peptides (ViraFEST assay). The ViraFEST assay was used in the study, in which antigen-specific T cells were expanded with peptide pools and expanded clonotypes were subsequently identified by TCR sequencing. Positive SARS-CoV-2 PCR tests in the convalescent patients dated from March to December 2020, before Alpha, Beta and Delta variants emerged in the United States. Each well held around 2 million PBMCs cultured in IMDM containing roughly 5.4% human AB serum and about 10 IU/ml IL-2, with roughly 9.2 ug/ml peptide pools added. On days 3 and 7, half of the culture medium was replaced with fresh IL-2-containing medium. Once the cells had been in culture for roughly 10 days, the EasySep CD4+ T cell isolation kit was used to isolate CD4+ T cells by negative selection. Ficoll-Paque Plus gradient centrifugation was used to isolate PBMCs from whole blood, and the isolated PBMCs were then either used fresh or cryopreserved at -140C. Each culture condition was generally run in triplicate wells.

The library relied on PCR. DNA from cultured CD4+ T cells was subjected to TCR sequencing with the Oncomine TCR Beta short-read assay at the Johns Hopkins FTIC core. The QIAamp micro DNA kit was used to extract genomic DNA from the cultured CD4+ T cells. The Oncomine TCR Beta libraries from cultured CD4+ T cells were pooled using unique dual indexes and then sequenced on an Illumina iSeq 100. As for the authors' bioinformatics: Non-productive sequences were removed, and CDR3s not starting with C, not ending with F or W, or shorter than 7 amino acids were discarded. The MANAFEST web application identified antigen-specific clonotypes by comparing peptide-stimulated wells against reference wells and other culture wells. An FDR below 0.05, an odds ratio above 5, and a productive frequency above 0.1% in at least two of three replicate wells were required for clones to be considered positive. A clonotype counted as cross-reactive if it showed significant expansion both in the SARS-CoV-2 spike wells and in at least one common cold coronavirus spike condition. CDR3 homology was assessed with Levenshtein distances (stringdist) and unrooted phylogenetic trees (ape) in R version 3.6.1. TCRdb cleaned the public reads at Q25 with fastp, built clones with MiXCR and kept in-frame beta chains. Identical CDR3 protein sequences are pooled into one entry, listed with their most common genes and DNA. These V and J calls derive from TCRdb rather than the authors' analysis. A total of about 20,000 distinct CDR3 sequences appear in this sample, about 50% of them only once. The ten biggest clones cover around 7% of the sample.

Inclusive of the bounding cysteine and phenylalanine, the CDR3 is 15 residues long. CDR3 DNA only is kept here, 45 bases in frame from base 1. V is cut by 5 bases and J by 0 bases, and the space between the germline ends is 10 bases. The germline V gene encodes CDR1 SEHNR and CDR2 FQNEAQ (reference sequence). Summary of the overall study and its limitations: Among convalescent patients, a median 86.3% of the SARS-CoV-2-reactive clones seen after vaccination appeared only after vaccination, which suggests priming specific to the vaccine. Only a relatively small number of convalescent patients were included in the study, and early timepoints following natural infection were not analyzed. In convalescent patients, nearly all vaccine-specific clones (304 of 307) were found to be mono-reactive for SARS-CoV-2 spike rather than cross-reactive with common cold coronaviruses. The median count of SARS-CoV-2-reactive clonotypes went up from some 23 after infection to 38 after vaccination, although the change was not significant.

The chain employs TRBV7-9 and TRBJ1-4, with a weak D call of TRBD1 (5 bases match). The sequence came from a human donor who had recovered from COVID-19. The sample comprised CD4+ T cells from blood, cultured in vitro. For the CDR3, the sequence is CASSGDSATNEKLFF. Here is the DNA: TGTGCCAGCAGCGGAGACAGCGCAACTAATGAAAAACTGTTTTTT.